Below, 8 T cell receptor beta chains from the same sample are listed, as sequenced in a study of shared clonotypes between healthy human individuals (dated by TCRdb to 2018 to 2020). The library was prepared using the immunoSEQ multiplex PCR assay. The clones in this table, taken by TCRdb from immuneACCESS, are in-frame only. Not every clone is retained; where verified, under half of the shortfall comes from an unresolved V gene, and the cause of the rest is unknown. This sample lists about 2.2 million clones; approximately 94% were detected once. The ten largest clones take up under 2% of the sample. CD8 naive samples consisted of CD45RO-negative cells that were positively selected for CCR7, yielding a CD45RA+CCR7+ population without TemRA cells. Material for sequencing was naive CD8+ T cells from PBMCs. The intended sense of this specimen's cell subset or site label: CD45RA+CCR7+. All receptors derive from a man aged 18 to 29 in good health. Some clones in this sample may be carry-over from other donors' samples.

CDR3 nucleotide sequence: TGTGCCAGCGGTGGGCGGATAGACTCCTACAATGAGCAGTTCTTC. Amino acids: CASGGRIDSYNEQFF. The rearrangement links TRBV28 to TRBJ2-1; D uncertain. V lost 8 bases to trimming and J lost 0 bases, with 14 bases between them. Germline CDR1 reads MDHEN; CDR2 reads SYDVKM. CDR3 length equals 15 residues.

J is TRBJ2-1 and V is TRBV5-8; a weak D match, TRBD2 (5 bases). V was trimmed by 6 bases and J by 4 bases, leaving 14 bases between them. This CDR3 is 14 amino acids long. Germline V gene data show CDR1 as SGHTS and CDR2 as YDEGEE. The CDR3 nucleotides read TGTGCCAGCATATGGGAGCGGATTTACAATGAGCAGTTCTTC. This translates into CASIWERIYNEQFF. Using reference TRBV5-8 and TRBJ2-1 for the parts outside the CDR3, the full variable domain is EAGVTQSPTHLIKTRGQQATLRCSPISGHTSVYWYQQALGLGLQFLLWYDEGEERNRGNFPPRFSGRQFPNYSSELNVNALELEDSALYLCASIWERIYNEQFFGPGTRLTVL.

The gene calls are TRBV27 and TRBJ1-1; 10 bases are shared with TRBD1. J lost 0 bases, V lost 8 bases, and 9 bases had no gene match. CDR3 length: 16 amino acids. CDR1 and CDR2 from the germline V gene are MNHEY and SMNVEV (reference sequence). For the CDR3, the DNA is TGTGCCAGCGTCCCCCGGGACAGGGGTTTGAACACTGAAGCTTTCTTT. It translates to CASVPRDRGLNTEAFF.

This chain uses TRBV27 with TRBJ2-7; the D is unclear. V lost 1 base and J lost 3, with 16 bases in between. CDR1 is MNHEY and CDR2 is SMNVEV in the germline V gene (reference sequence). There are 16 residues in the CDR3. CDR3 region: CASSLLGQSSNYEQYF. CDR3 nucleotide sequence: TGTGCCAGCAGTTTATTGGGTCAGTCTAGTAACTACGAGCAGTACTTC.

This sequence joins TRBV10-3 and TRBJ1-2, with TRBD1 matching 10 bases. CDR3 length equals 13 residues. Germline-derived CDR1 and CDR2 are ENHRY and SYGVKD. J was trimmed by 4 bases and V by 7 bases; bases with no gene match: 3. The CDR3 loop reads CAIMTGGIYGYTF. In DNA, the CDR3 is TGTGCCATCATGACAGGGGGCATCTATGGCTACACCTTC.

This chain links TRBV7-8 with TRBJ2-1; 11 bases fit TRBD2. V was clipped by 6 bases and J by 7 bases; unmatched bases: 17. Germline-derived CDR1 and CDR2 are SGHVS and FQNEAQ. The CDR3 totals 18 residues. The chain's CDR3 is CASSILLAGVTQGNEQFF. The CDR3 DNA sequence: TGTGCCAGCAGTATCCTACTAGCGGGAGTTACCCAGGGGAATGAGCAGTTCTTC.

The chain employs TRBV19 and TRBJ1-6; D gene ambiguous. The germline V gene encodes CDR1 LNHDA and CDR2 SQIVND (reference sequence). The V end lost 5 bases, the J end lost 6 bases, and 11 bases lay between the germline ends. The CDR3 spans 14 residues. The CDR3 reads CASSPGPANSPLHF. In DNA form, the CDR3 reads TGTGCCAGTAGTCCAGGCCCAGCTAATTCACCCCTCCACTTT.

The J gene is TRBJ2-2, the V gene TRBV15; D tentatively fits TRBD1 or TRBD2 (5 bases each). Trimming removed 1 base from V and 3 bases from J, with 18 bases in between. CDR1 LNHNV and CDR2 YYDKDF come from the germline V gene (reference sequence). This CDR3 comprises 18 residues. CDR3 sequence reads: CATSRGAGRVKDTGELFF. CDR3 DNA sequence: TGTGCCACCAGCAGAGGGGCGGGCAGGGTGAAAGACACCGGGGAGCTGTTTTTT.